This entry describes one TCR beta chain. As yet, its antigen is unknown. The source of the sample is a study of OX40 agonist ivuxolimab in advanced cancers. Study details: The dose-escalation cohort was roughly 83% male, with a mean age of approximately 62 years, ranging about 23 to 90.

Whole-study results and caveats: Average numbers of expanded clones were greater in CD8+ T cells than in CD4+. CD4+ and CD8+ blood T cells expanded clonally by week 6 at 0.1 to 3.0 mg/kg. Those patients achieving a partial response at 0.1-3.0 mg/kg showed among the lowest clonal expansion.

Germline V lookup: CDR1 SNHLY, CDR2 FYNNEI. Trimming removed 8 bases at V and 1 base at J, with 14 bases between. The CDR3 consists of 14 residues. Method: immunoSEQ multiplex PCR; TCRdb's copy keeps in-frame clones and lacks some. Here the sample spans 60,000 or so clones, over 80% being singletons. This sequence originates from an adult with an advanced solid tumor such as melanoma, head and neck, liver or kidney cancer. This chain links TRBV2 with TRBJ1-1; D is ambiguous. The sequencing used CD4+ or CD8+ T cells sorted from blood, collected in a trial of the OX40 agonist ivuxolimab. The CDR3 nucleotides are TGTGCCAGCCAGCGGACGGGAAAGAACACTGAAGCTTTCTTT. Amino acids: CASQRTGKNTEAFF.